These 6 T cell receptor beta chains originate from one sample sequenced in a study of CD8 T cells in ankylosing spondylitis. TCRdb re-called the 5' RACE reads through MiXCR, storing one row per CDR3 protein. Altogether around 340,000 distinct CDR3 sequences are present, more than 20% being singletons, with the ten largest covering under 15%. Input material: blood, either unsorted or a sorted T cell fraction (not recorded which). Receptor source: a male donor with ankylosing spondylitis or in good health (not recorded which).

This clonotype was detected ten times or more. The chain combines TRBV29-1 with TRBJ2-7; TRBD2 agrees at 7 bases. The CDR3 extends over 12 amino acids. Germline CDR1 is SQVTM and CDR2 is ANQGSEA. Trimming at V came to 7 bases and at J to 0 bases, leaving 3 bases not matched to a gene. CDR3 sequence reads: CSAGGNSYEQYF. The DNA of the CDR3 is TGCAGCGCCGGGGGGAACTCCTACGAGCAGTACTTC.

The genes are TRBV5-1 and TRBJ2-7; weak D call: TRBD2 (7 bases). The germline V gene encodes CDR1 SGHRS and CDR2 YFSETQ. The length of the CDR3 is 17 residues. The germline V and J ends were trimmed by 3 bases and 0 bases, with 19 bases remaining between them. The CDR3: CASSWRRGGEISYEQYF. CDR3 DNA: TGCGCCAGCAGCTGGCGGAGGGGGGGAGAGATCTCCTACGAGCAGTACTTC.

V usage is TRBV30 and J usage is TRBJ2-7; D may be TRBD1 or TRBD2 (6 bases each). Germline assignment: CDR1 GTSNPN and CDR2 SVGIG (reference sequence). Trimming shortened V by 3 bases and J by 3 bases, and 18 bases separated the two germline ends. This CDR3 region has 15 residues. Here the CDR3 DNA reads TGTGCCTGGAGAGTGGGTACGGGGGCTGGCTACGAGCAGTACTTC. Translating it yields CAWRVGTGAGYEQYF.

Only a few counts were recorded for this clonotype. The chain is built from TRBV19 and TRBJ1-1; D is perhaps TRBD1 (6 bases). Germline V gene data show CDR1 as LNHDA and CDR2 as SQIVND (reference sequence). Trimming pared 1 base from V and 5 bases from J, leaving 14 bases between. This CDR3 comprises 15 residues. CDR3 region: CASSIAATGETEAFF. CDR3 in DNA: TGTGCCAGTAGTATAGCCGCGACAGGAGAAACTGAAGCTTTCTTT.

J is TRBJ2-3 and V is TRBV4-2; D may be TRBD1 (6 bases). Trimming stripped 3 bases from V and 6 bases from J, with 19 bases between. The CDR3 covers 16 residues. Germline V gives CDR1 LGHNA, CDR2 YNFKEQ. The CDR3 bases are TGTGCCAGCAGCCAGGCAGCCGGGACAAGGCCGGATACGCAGTATTTT. Translation gives CASSQAAGTRPDTQYF.

This chain connects TRBV12-3 or TRBV12-4 to TRBJ1-2; 7 bases fit TRBD1. V shed 5 bases, J shed 3 bases, and the junction held 3 bases outside the gene matches. The CDR3 has 13 residues. CDR3 sequence (DNA): TGTGCCAGCAGTACCACAGGGGACTATGGCTACACCTTC. It codes for CASSTTGDYGYTF.